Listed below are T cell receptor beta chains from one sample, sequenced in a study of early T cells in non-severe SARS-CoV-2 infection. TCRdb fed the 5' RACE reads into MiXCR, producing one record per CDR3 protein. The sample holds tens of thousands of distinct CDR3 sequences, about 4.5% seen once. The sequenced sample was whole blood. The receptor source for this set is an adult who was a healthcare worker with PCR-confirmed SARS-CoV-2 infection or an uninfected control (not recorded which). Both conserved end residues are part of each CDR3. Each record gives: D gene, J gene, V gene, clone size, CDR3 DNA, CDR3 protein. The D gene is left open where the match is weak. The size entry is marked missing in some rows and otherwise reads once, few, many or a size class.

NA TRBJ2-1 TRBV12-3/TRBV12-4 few TGTGCCAGCAGTTTATTTTGGGGCGATGAGCAGTTCTTC CASSLFWGDEQFF
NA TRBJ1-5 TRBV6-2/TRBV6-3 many TGTGCCAGCAGTTACTACTCTCAGCCCCAGCATTTT CASSYYSQPQHF
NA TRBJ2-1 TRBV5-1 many TGCGCCAGCAGCCCAAGCAGGGGGGGTGACTACAATGAGCAGTTCTTC CASSPSRGGDYNEQFF
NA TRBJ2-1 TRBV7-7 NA TGTGCCAGCAGCCTCCGGGACGGCGTGGGAGAACAGTTCTTC CASSLRDGVGEQFF
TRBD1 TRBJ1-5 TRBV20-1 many TGCAGTGCTAGCCCCGGACAGGGGGCCAATCAGCCCCAGCATTTT CSASPGQGANQPQHF
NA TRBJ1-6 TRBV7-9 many TGTGCCAGCAGCTTAGGCATTAATTCACCCCTCCACTTT CASSLGINSPLHF
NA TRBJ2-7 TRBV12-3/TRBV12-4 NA TGTGCCAGCAGCCGCACGACATCCTGGTACGAGCAGTACTTC CASSRTTSWYEQYF
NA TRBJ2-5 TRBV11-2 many TGTGCCAGCAGCCTCCATATAGGGGGTCAGACCCAGTACTTC CASSLHIGGQTQYF
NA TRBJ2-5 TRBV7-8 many TGTGCCAGCAGCTCTGGTCTGCGTCGGGAGACCCAGTACTTC CASSSGLRRETQYF
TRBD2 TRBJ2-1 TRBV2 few TGTGCCAGCAGTGAAAAGGGGCGGGGGAATGAGCAGTTCTTC CASSEKGRGNEQFF
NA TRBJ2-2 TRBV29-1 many TGCAGCGTTGTGTATGGTACCGGGGAGCTGTTTTTT CSVVYGTGELFF
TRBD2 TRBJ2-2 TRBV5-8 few TGTGCCAGCAGCTCCTCCGGACACTGGGAGGGCACCGGGGAGCTGTTTTTT CASSSSGHWEGTGELFF
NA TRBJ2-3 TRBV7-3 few TGTGCCAGCACACCAGGTACCACTAGCACAGATACGCAGTATTTT CASTPGTTSTDTQYF
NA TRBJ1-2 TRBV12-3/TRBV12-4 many TGTGCCAGCACCTTCGGAGGCGGTGGCTACACCTTC CASTFGGGGYTF
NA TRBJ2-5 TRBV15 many TGTGCCACCAGCAGGCGGGAGACCCAGTACTTC CATSRRETQYF
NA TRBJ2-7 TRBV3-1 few TGTGCCAGCAGCCCCAATTCCTACGAGCAGTACTTC CASSPNSYEQYF
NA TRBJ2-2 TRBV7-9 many TGTGCCAGCGTAAAGGACTACAACACCGGGGAGCTGTTTTTT CASVKDYNTGELFF
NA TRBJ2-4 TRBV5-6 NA TGTGCCAGCAGCTTGGAGAGCATTCAGTACTTC CASSLESIQYF
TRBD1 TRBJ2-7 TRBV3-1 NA TGTGCCAGCAGCGTAACAGGGGGAAGTTTGTACGAGCAGTACTTC CASSVTGGSLYEQYF
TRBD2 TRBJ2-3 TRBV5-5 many TGTGCCAGCAGCTGGGCCCGTCTTTCGGGGGGTAGCACAGATACGCAGTATTTT CASSWARLSGGSTDTQYF
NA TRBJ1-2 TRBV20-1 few TGCAGTGCTACCGGGAACGGTGGCTACACCTTC CSATGNGGYTF
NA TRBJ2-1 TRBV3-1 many TGTGCCAGCAGCCAATCACAGGGAAGGCATGAGCAGTTCTTC CASSQSQGRHEQFF
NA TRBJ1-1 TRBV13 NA TGTGCCAGCACCGAGACCGGGACGGCCAATGAAGCTTTCTTT CASTETGTANEAFF
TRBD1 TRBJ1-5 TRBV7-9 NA TGTGCCAGCAGCCCCGGGACAGTCAATCAGCCCCAGCATTTT CASSPGTVNQPQHF
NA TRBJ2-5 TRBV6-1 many TGTGCCAGCAGTGGGACGGTCCAAGAGACCCAGTACTTC CASSGTVQETQYF
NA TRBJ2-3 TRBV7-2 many TGTGCCAGCAGCTTAAGTGTCGGCGACCCAGATACGCAGTATTTT CASSLSVGDPDTQYF
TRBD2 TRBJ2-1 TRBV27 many TGTGCCAGCAGAAAAGCGGGGGGAATAGGGAATGAGCAGTTCTTC CASRKAGGIGNEQFF
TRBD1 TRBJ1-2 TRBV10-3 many TGTGCCATCAGCCCCGGACAGGGGGACGTTGGCTACACCTTC CAISPGQGDVGYTF
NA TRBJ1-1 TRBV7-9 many TGTGCCAGCAGCTTAAGGGCAGGGGCAGCGAACACTGAAGCTTTCTTT CASSLRAGAANTEAFF
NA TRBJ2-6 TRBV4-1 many TGCGCCAGCAGCCAAGGCCTCGAACAGGGAACTGTCGGGGCCAACGTCCTGACTTTC CASSQGLEQGTVGANVLTF
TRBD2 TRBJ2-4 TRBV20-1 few TGCAGTGCTAGTCAGAGCGGGGGGGCCGTAAACATTCAGTACTTC CSASQSGGAVNIQYF
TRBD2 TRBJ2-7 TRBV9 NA TGTGCCAGCAGCGCGGGACTAGCGGACGAGCAGTACTTC CASSAGLADEQYF
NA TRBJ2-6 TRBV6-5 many TGTGCCAGCAGTTACTCGTCTGGGGCCAACGTCCTGACTTTC CASSYSSGANVLTF
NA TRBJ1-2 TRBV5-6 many TGTGCCAGCAGCACAACAGGGAGGAACTATGGCTACACCTTC CASSTTGRNYGYTF
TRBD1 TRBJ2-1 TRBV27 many TGTGCCAGCAGTTTATTTCCAGGAGGACAGGCCAATTACAATGAGCAGTTCTTC CASSLFPGGQANYNEQFF
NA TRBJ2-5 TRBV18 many TGTGCCAGCTCACCCGAGGGACAAGAGACCCAGTACTTC CASSPEGQETQYF
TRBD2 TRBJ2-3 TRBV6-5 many TGTGCCAGCAGAGCGGGGGTGAGCACAGATACGCAGTATTTT CASRAGVSTDTQYF
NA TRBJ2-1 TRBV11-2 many TGTGCCAGCAGCTTAGGAGTCGAGCAGTTCTTC CASSLGVEQFF
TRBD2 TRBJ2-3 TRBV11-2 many TGTGCCAGCCGCCGGGGGAGCGGGGGGGCAGATACGCAGTATTTT CASRRGSGGADTQYF
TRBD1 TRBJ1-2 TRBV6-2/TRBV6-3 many TGTGCCAGCAGACCACCGGGACAGGGGGCAGGTGGCTACACCTTC CASRPPGQGAGGYTF
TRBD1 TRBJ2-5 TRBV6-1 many TGTGCCAGCAGCCTGGGACAGATCTTGGGGACCCAGTACTTC CASSLGQILGTQYF
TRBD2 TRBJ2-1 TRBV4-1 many TGCGCCAGCAGCGCCCAACTAGCGGGGGGTCACAATGAGCAGTTCTTC CASSAQLAGGHNEQFF